This T cell receptor (beta chain) originates from a study of cytomegalovirus exposure and HLA in healthy donors. Comments on this clone: Mismatch with germline at one junction end may stem from a read error.

Healthy people donating bone marrow made up the donors. PCR amplification relied on 60 Vbeta primers (plus 13 Jbeta primers). Libraries were prepared by immunoSEQ multiplex PCR; TCRdb keeps only in-frame clonotypes and omits some of them. The table includes some 150,000 clones, about four fifths detected once. The receptor was derived from a man aged 30 to 39 in good health and CMV-seronegative. Sequenced input: PBMCs.

CDR3 loop: CGVEKGANTGELFF. CDR3 in DNA: TGCGGCGTGGAGAAAGGGGCGAACACCGGGGAGCTGTTTTTT. This chain connects TRBV29-1 to TRBJ2-2; a possible D gene is TRBD1 (5 bases). Looked up from germline, CDR1 is SQVTM and CDR2 is ANQGSEA. The CDR3 sequence is 14 residues long.